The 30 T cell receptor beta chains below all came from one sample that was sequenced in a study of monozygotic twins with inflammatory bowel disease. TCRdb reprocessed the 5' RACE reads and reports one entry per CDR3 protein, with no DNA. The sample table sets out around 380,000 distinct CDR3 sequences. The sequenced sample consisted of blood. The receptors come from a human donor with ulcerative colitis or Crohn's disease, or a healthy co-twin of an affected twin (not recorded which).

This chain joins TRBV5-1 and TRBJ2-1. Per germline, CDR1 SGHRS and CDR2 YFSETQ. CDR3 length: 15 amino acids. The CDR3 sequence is CASSLDSRSYNEQFF.

This CDR3 is CASSSQGAVGNQPQHF. This sequence joins TRBV12-3 or TRBV12-4 and TRBJ1-5; TCRdb indicates TRBD1, and absent DNA this call remains unverified. The CDR3 runs 16 residues.

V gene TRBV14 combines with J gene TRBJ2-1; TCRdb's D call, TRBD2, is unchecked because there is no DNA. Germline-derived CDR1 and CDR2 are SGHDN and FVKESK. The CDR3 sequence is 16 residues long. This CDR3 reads CASSQSGTSVNNEQFF. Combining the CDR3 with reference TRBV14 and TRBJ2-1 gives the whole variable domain EAGVTQFPSHSVIEKGQTVTLRCDPISGHDNLYWYRRVMGKEIKFLLHFVKESKQDESGMPNNRFLAERTGGTYSTLKVQPAELEDSGVYFCASSQSGTSVNNEQFFGPGTRLTVL.

The CDR3 is CASSLEPGQGVEKLFF. The chain has TRBV7-2 and TRBJ1-4; with no DNA, the TCRdb D assignment of TRBD1 cannot be verified. The CDR3 sequence is 16 residues long. Germline V gene sequence: CDR1 SGHTA, CDR2 FQGNSA.

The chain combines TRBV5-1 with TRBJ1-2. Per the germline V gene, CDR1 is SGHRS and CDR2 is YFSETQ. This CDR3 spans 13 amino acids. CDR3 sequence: CASSTEPNYGYTF.

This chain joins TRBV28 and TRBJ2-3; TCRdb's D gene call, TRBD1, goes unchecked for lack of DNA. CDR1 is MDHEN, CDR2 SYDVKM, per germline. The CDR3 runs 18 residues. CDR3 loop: CASSLALQDRVFSDTQYF.

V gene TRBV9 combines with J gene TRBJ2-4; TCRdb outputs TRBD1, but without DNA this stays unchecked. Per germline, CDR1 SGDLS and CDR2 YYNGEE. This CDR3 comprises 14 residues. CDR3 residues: CASSDGGSKNIQYF.

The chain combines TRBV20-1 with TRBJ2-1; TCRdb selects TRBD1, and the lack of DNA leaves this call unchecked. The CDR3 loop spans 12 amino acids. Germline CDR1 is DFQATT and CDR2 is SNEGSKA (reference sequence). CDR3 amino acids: CSAPSVRDEQFF.

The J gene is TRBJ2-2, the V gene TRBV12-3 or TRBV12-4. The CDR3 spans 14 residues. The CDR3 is CASSPSGYAGELFF.

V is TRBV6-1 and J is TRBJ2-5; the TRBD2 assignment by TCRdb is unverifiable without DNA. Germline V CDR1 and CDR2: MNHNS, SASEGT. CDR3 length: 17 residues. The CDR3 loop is CASSGGTSGGAGETQYF.

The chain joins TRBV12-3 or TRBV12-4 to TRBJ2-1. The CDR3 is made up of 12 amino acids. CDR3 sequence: CASSLLANEQFF.

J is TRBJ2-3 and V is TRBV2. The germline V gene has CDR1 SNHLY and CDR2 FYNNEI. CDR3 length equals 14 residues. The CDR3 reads CANRVGTSTDTQYF.

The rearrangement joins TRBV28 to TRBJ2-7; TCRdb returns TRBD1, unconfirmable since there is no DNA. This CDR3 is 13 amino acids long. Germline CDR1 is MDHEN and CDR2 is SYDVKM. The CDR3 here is CASAVGGSYEQYF.

The CDR3 loop is CASSLSRENYNEQFF. The chain joins TRBV5-1 to TRBJ2-1; the D gene TCRdb calls, TRBD2, cannot be checked with no DNA. CDR3 size: 15 residues. The germline V gene encodes CDR1 SGHRS and CDR2 YFSETQ.

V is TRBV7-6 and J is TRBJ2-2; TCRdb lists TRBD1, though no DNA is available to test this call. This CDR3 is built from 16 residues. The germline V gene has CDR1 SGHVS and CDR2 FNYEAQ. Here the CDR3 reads CASSQGQGSNTGELFF.

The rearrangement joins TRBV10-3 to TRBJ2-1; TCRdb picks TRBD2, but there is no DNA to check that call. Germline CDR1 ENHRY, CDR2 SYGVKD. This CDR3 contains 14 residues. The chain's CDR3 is CAIMRTSGTFEQFF.

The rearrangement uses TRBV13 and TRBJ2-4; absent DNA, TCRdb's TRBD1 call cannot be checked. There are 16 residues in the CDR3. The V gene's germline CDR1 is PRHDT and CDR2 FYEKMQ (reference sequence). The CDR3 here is CASSPGVGLAKNIQYF. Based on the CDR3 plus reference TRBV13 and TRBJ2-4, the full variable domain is AAGVIQSPRHLIKEKRETATLKCYPIPRHDTVYWYQQGPGQDPQFLISFYEKMQSDKGSIPDRFSAQQFSDYHSELNMSSLELGDSALYFCASSPGVGLAKNIQYFGAGTRLSVL.

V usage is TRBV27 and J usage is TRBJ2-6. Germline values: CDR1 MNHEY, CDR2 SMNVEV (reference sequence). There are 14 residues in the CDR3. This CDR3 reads CASRRISGANVLTF.

CDR3 residues: CASSLARGTYNEQFF. This sequence joins TRBV12-3 or TRBV12-4 and TRBJ2-1. This CDR3 spans 15 amino acids.

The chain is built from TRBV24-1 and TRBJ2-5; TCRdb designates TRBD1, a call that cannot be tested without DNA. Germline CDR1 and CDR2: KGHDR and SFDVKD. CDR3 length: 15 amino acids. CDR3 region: CATSEGGLSGETQYF.

The CDR3 spells CASSPSPRDTQYF. This rearrangement joins TRBV18 to TRBJ2-3. Per the germline V gene, CDR1 is KGHSH and CDR2 is LQKENI. The CDR3 sequence is 13 residues long.

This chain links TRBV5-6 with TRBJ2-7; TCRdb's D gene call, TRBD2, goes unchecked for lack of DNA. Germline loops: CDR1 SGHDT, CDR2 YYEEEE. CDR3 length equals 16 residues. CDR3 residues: CASSLRLAGAPYEQYF.

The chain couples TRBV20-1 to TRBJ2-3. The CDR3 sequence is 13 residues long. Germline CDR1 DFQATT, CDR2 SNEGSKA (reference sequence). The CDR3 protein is CSAMPGNADTQYF.

The CDR3 protein is CASSQTGSGTQYF. The gene calls are TRBV19 and TRBJ2-5. The CDR3 is 13 amino acids. Per the germline V gene, CDR1 is LNHDA and CDR2 is SQIVND (reference sequence).

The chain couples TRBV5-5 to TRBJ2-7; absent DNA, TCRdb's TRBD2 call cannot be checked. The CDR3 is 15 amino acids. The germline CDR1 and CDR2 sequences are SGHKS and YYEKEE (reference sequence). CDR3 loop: CARGVSGSKRYEQYF.

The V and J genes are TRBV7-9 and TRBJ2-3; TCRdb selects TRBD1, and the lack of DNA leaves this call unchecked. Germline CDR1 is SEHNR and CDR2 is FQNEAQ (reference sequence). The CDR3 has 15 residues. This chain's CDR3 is CASSPGQGSTDTQYF.

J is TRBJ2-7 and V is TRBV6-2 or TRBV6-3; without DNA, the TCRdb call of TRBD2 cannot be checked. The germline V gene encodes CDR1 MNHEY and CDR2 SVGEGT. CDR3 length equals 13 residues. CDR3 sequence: CATTLAGEDEQYF.

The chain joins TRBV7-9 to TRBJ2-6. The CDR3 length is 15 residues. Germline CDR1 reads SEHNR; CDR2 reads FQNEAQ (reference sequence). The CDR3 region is CASRPAVAGANVLTF. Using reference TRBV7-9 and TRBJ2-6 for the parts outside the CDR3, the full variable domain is DTGVSQNPRHKITKRGQNVTFRCDPISEHNRLYWYRQTLGQGPEFLTYFQNEAQLEKSRLLSDRFSAERPKGSFSTLEIQRTEQGDSAMYLCASRPAVAGANVLTFGAGSRLTVL.

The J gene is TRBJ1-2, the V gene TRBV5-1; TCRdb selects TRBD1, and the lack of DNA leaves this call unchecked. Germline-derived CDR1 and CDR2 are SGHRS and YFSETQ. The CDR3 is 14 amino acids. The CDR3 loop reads CASSPDTTGFGYTF.

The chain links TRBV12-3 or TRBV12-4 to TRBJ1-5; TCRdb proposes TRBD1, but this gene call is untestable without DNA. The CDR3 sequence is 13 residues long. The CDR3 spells CASCGTGDEPQHF.